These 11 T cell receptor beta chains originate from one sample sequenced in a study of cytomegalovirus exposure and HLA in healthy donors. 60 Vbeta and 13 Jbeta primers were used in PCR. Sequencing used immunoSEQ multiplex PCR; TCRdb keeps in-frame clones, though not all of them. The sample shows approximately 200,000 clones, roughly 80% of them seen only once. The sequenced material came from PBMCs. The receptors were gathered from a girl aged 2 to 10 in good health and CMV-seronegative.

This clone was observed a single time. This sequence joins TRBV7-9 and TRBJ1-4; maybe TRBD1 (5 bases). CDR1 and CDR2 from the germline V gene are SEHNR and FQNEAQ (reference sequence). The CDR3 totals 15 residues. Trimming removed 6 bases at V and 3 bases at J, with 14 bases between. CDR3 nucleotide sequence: TGTGCCAGCAGGGATTCAGGGCCCGCTAATGAAAAACTGTTTTTT. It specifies CASRDSGPANEKLFF.

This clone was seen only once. CDR3 DNA: TGTGCCAGCAGCGGGGGACAGGGGTTCACTGAAGCTTTCTTT. As protein: CASSGGQGFTEAFF. This chain links TRBV5-4 with TRBJ1-1; 10 bases are a match to TRBD1. Germline loops: CDR1 SGHNT, CDR2 YYREEE (reference sequence). V lost 4 bases, J lost 4 bases, and 4 bases stayed unmatched. The CDR3 covers 14 residues.

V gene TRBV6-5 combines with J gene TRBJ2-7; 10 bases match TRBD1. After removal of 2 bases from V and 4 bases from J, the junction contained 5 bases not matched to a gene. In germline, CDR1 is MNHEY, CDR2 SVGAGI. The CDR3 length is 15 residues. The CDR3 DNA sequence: TGTGCCAGCAGTTACCTTCCGGGACAGGGGTACGAGCAGTACTTC. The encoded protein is CASSYLPGQGYEQYF.

The CDR3 nucleotides are TGCAGCGTTGAAGACCCCGCTCGGGCCCAGTACTTC. Its protein product is CSVEDPARAQYF. The chain has TRBV29-1 and TRBJ2-5; D remains unclear. CDR3 length equals 12 residues. V was clipped by 0 bases and J by 9 bases, with 11 bases between them. The germline gives CDR1 SQVTM, CDR2 ANQGSEA.

The CDR3 coding sequence is TGCGCCAGCAGTCCGGAGGGACTAGCGGGATACAATGAGCAGTTCTTC. Translating gives CASSPEGLAGYNEQFF. The rearrangement uses TRBV4-1 and TRBJ2-1; 13 nucleotides line up with TRBD2. J gave up 4 bases and V 6 bases, and 6 bases lay outside the gene matches. The CDR3 covers 16 residues. Germline V gives CDR1 MGHRA, CDR2 YSYEKL.

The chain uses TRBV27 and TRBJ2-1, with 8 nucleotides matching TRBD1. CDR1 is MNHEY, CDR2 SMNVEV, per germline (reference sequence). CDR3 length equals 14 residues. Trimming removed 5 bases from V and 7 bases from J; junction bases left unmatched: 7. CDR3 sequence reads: CASSPGQDWNEQFF. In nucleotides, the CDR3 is TGTGCCAGCAGTCCGGGACAGGACTGGAATGAGCAGTTCTTC.

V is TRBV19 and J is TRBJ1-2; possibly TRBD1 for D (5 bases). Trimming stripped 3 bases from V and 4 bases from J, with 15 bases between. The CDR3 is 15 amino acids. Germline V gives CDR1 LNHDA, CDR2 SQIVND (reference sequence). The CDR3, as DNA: TGTGCCAGTAGTATTTCTCAGGGAACCATCTATGGCTACACCTTC. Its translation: CASSISQGTIYGYTF.

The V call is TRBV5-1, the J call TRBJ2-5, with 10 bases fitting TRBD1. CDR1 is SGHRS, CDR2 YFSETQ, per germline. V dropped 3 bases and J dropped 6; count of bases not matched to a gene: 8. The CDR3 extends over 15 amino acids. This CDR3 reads CASSSRDRGIQTQYF. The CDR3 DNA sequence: TGCGCCAGCAGCTCCCGGGACAGGGGTATCCAGACCCAGTACTTC.

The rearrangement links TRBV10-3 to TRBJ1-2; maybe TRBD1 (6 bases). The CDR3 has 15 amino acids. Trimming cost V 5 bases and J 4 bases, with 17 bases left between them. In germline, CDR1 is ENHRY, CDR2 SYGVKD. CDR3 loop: CAISKGPQQGYGYTF. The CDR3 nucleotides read TGTGCCATCAGTAAGGGACCCCAACAGGGCTATGGCTACACCTTC.

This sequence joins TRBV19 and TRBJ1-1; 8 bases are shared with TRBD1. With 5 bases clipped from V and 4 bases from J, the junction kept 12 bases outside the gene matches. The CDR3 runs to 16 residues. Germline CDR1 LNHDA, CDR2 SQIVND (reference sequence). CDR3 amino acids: CASSQWGQARSTEAFF. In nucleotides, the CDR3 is TGTGCCAGTAGTCAATGGGGACAGGCGCGCTCCACTGAAGCTTTCTTT.

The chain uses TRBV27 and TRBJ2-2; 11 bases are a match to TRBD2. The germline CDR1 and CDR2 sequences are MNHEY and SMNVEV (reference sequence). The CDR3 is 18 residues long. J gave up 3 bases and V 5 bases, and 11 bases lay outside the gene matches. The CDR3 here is CASSLAGGNVADTGELFF. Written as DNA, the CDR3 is TGTGCCAGCAGTCTAGCGGGAGGTAATGTCGCGGACACCGGGGAGCTGTTTTTT.